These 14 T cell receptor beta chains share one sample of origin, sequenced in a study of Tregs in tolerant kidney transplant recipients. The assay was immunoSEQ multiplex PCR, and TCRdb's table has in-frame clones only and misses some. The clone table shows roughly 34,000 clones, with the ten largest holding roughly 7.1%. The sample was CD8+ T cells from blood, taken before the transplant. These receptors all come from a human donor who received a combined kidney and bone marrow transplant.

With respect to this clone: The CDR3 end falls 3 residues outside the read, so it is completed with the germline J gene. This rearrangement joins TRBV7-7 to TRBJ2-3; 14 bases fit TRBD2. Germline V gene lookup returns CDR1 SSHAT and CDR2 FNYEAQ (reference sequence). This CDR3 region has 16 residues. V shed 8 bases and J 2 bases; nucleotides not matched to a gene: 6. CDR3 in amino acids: CASQQGLAGATDTQYF. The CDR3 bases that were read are TGTGCCAGCCAACAGGGACTAGCGGGGGCCACAGATACG.

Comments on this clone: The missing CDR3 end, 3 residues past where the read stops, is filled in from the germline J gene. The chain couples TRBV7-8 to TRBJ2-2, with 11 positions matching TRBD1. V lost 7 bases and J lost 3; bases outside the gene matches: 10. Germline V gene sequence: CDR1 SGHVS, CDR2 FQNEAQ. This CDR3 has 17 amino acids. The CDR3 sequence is CASIQRRDRGYTGELFF. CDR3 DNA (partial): TGTGCCAGCATTCAAAGGCGGGACAGGGGGTACACCGGGGAG.

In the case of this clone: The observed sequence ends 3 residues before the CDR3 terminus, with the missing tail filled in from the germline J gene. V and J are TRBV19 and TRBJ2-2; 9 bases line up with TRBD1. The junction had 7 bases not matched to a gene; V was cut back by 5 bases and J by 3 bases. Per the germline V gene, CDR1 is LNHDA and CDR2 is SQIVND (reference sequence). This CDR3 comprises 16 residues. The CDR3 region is CASSSTGGAYTGELFF. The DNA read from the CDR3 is TGTGCCAGTAGTTCAACAGGGGGCGCGTACACCGGGGAG.

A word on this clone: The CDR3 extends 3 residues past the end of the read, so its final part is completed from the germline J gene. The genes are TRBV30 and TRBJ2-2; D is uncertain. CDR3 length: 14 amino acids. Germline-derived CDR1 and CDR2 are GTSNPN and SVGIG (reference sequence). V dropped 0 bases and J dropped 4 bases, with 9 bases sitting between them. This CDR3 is CAWSVILSTGELFF. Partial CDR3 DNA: TGTGCCTGGAGTGTAATCCTCTCCACCGGGGAG.

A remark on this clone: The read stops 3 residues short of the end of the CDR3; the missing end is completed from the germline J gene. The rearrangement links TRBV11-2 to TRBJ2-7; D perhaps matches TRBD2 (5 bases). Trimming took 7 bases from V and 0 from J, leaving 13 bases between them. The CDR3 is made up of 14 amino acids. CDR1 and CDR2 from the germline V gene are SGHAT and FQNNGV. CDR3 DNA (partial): TGTGCCAGCATCACCACGGGGAGCTCCTACGAG. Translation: CASITTGSSYE. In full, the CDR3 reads CASITTGSSYEQYF.

Incomplete CDR3 DNA: TGTGCCAGTAGTCCGGGACAGGGGGACTATGGC. This gives the protein CASSPGQGDYG. The CDR3 in its entirety is CASSPGQGDYGYTF. The chain has TRBV19 and TRBJ1-2, with 11 bases matching TRBD1. The read falls 3 residues short of the CDR3 end, and the missing part is taken from the germline J gene. Germline loops: CDR1 LNHDA, CDR2 SQIVND (reference sequence). The V and J ends lost 5 bases and 3 bases, in that order; junction bases with no gene match: 2. The CDR3 extends over 14 amino acids.

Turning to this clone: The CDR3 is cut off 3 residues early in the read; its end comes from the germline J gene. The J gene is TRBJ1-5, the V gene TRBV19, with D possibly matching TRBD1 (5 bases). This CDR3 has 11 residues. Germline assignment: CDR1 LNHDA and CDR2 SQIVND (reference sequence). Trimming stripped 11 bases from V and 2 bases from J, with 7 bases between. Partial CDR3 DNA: TGTGCCTCGGGGGGCAATCAGCCC. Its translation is CASGGNQP. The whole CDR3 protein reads CASGGNQPQHF.

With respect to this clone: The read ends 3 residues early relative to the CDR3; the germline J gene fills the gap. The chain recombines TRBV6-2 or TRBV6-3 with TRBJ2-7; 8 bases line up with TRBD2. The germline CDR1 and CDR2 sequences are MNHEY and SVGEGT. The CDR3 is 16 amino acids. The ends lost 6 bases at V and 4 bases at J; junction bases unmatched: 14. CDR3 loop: CASRTPLGLAIYEQYF. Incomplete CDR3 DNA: TGTGCCAGCAGAACCCCTCTCGGACTAGCTATTTACGAG.

The part of the CDR3 DNA that was read is TGTGCCAGCAGCTTGGTAGGGGACACTGAA. Its translation: CASSLVGDTE. The full CDR3 reads CASSLVGDTEAFF. The rearrangement joins TRBV5-6 to TRBJ1-1; D may be TRBD1 (5 bases). The read ends 3 residues early relative to the CDR3; the germline J gene fills the gap. The CDR3 contains 13 residues. V lost 0 bases, J lost 3 bases, and 6 bases lay in between. Per the germline V gene, CDR1 is SGHDT and CDR2 is YYEEEE.

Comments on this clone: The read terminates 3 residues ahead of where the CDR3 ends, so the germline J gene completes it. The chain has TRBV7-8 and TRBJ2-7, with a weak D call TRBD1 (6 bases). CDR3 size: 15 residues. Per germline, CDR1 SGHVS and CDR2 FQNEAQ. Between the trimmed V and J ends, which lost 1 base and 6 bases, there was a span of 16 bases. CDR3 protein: CASSLDFAGAREQYF. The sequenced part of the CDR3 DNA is TGTGCCAGCAGCTTAGATTTTGCAGGGGCACGCGAG.

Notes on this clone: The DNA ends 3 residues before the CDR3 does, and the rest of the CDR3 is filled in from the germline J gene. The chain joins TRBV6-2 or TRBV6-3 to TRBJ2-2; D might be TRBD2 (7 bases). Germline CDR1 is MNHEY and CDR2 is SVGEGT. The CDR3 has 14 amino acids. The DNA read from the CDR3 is TGTGCCAGCAGTCCCGGGGGGACAACCATACCG. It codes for CASSPGGTTIP. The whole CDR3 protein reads CASSPGGTTIPLFF.

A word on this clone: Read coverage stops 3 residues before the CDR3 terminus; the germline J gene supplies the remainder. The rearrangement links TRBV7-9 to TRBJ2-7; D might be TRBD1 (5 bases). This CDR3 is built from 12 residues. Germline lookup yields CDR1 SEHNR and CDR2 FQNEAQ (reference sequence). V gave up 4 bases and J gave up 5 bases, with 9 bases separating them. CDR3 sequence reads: CASSSGFDEQYF. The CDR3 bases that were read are TGTGCCAGCAGCTCAGGGTTCGACGAG.

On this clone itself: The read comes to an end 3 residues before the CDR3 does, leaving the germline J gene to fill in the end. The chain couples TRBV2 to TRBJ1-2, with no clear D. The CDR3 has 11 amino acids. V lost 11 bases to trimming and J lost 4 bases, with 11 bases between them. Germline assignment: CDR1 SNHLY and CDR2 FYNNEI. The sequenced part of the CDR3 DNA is TGTGCCCTCGCAGCGATCTATGGC. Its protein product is CALAAIYG. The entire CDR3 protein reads CALAAIYGYTF.

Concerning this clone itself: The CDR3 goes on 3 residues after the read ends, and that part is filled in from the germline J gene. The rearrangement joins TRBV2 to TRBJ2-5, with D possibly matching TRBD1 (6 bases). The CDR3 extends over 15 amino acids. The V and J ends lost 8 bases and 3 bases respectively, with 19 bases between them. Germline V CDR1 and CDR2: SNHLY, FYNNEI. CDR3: CASRRPGTPKETQYF. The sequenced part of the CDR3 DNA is TGTGCCAGCCGGAGACCCGGGACACCCAAAGAGACC. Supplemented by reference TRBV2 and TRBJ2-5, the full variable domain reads EPEVTQTPSHQVTQMGQEVILRCVPISNHLYFYWYRQILGQKVEFLVSFYNNEISEKSEIFDDQFSVERPDGSNFTLKIRSTKLEDSAMYFCASRRPGTPKETQYFGPGTRLLVL.